Sequencing of this T cell receptor beta chain was carried out in a study of beta chain features in type 1 diabetes. The overall study: All samples yielded roughly 100,000,000 examined sorted cells. The study's findings and limits: The analysis here could not establish whether HLA type shapes TCRB rearrangement. Across all four CD4+ subsets, people with type 1 diabetes showed modestly shorter TCRB CDR3s. Patients and controls would share equally any PCR tilt toward shorter templates.

About this clone: Antigen unknown.

The CDR3 loop spans 18 amino acids. Germline assignment: CDR1 KGHSH and CDR2 LQKENI. Trimming cost V 1 base and J 1 base; bases outside gene matches: 11. Every sorted population was more than 98% pure. Sequenced material consisted of expressed TCRB transcripts (all of the isolated RNA was reverse transcribed). Measured with immunoSEQ multiplex PCR; TCRdb has only the in-frame clones, and not every one. The sample carries fewer than 450,000 clones, roughly 14% recorded once. Sequencing used naive CD4+ T cells from blood. The receptor was derived from a woman aged 18 to 35 with type 1 diabetes. The chain is built from TRBV18 and TRBJ1-1; 8 nucleotides line up with TRBD1. The CDR3: CASSPRPTGVATNTEAFF. CDR3 DNA sequence: TGTGCCAGCTCACCACGTCCGACAGGGGTGGCGACGAACACTGAAGCTTTCTTT.